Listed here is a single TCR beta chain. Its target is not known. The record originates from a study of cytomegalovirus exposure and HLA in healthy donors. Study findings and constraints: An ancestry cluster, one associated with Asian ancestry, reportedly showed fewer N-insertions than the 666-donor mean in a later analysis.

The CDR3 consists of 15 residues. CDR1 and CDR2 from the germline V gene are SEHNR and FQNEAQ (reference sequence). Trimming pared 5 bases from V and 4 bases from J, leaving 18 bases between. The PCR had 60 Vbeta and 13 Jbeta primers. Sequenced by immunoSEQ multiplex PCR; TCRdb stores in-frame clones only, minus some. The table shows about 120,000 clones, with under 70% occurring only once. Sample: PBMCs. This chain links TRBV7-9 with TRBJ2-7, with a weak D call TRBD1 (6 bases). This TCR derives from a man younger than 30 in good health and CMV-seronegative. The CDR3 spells CASSGGSNRDYEQYF. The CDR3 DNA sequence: TGTGCCAGCAGCGGGGGAAGTAACAGGGATTACGAGCAGTACTTC.